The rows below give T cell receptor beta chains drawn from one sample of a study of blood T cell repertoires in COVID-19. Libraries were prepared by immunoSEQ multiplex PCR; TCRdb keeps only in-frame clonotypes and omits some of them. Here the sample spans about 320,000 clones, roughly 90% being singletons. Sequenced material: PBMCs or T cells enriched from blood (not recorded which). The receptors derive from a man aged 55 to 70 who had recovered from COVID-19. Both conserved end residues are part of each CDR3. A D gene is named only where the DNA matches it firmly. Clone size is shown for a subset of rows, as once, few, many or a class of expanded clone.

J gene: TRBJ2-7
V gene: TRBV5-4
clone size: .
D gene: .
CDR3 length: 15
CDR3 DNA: TGTGCCAGCAGCTTGGAGCAGGGGCCAATTGGGGAGCAGTACTTC
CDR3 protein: CASSLEQGPIGEQYF

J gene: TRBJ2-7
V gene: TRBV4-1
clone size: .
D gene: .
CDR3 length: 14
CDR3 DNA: TGCGCCAGCTCCTGGACTGCCACGTCCTACGAGCAGTACTTC
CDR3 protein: CASSWTATSYEQYF

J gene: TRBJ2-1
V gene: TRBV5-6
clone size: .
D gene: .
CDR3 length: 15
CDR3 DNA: TGTGCCAGCAGCTTGGATCAGGACTCCTACAATGAGCAGTTCTTC
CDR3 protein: CASSLDQDSYNEQFF

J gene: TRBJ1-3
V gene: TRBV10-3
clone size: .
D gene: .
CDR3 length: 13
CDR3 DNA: TGTGCCATCAGTCGGGGGTCTAGAAACACCATATATTTT
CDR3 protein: CAISRGSRNTIYF

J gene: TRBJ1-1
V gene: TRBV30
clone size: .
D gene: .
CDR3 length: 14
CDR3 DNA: TGTGCCTGGAGCAAACCAGGAATGAACACTGAAGCTTTCTTT
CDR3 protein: CAWSKPGMNTEAFF

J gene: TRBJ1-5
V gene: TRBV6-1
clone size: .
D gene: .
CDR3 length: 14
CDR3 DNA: TGTGCCAGCAGTGAACGGACATTAGGTCAGCCCCAGCATTTT
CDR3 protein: CASSERTLGQPQHF

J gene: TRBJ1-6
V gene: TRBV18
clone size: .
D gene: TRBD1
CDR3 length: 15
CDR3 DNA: TGTGCCAGCTCAGTAGGGACAGGGGCTAATTCACCCCTCCACTTT
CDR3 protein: CASSVGTGANSPLHF

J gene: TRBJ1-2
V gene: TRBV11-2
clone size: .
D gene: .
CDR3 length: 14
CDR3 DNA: TGTGCCAGCAGCTTAGGTGACATCAACTATGGCTACACCTTC
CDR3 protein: CASSLGDINYGYTF

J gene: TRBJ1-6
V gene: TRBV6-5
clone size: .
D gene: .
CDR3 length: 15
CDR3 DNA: TGTGCCAGCACCCCCTCTGGGCAGAAGAATTCACCCCTCCACTTT
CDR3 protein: CASTPSGQKNSPLHF

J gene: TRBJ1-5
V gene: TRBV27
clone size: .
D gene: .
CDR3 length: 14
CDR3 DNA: TGTGCCAGCAGTTTGGCGACAGGAGGTCAGCCCCAGCATTTT
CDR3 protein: CASSLATGGQPQHF

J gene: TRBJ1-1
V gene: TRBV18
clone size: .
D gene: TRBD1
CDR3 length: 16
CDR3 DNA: TGTGCCAGCTCATCGACAGGGGGCATCATCGGCACTGAAGCTTTCTTT
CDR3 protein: CASSSTGGIIGTEAFF

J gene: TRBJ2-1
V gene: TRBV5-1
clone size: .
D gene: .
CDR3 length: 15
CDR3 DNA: TGCGCCAGCGGGCGTGGGTCAGGCCTCTACAATGAGCAGTTCTTC
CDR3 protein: CASGRGSGLYNEQFF

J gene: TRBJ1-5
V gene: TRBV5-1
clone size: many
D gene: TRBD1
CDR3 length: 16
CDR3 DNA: TGCGCCAGCAGCTTGGGCCCGACAGGGTCCAATCAGCCCCAGCATTTT
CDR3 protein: CASSLGPTGSNQPQHF

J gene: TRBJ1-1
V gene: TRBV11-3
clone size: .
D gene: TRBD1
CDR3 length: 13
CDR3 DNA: TGTGCCAGCAGCCCGGGACAGGTTTCTGAAGCTTTCTTT
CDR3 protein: CASSPGQVSEAFF

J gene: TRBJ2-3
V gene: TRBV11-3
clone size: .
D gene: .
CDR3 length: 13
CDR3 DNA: TGTGCCAGCAGCTTAGCAGGGTCCGATACGCAGTATTTT
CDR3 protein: CASSLAGSDTQYF

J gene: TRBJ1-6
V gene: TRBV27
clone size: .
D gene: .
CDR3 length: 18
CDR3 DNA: TGTGCCAGCAGCCCATCCCCTCCGACCAGGGTAAATAATTCACCCCTCCACTTT
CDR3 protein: CASSPSPPTRVNNSPLHF

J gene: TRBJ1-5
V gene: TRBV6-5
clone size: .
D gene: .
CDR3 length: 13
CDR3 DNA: TGTGCCAGCAGCCGCGGTAGCAATCAGCCCCAGCATTTT
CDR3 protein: CASSRGSNQPQHF

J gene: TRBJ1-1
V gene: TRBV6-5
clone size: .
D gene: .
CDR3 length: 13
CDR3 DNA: TGTGCCAGCAAGAGATCCGGGGGCACTGAAGCTTTCTTT
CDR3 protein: CASKRSGGTEAFF